This entry describes one T cell receptor (beta chain). Its antigen is not known. The record originates from a study of shared clonotypes between healthy human individuals. Regarding the study as a whole: A reduction in generation probabilities was seen for non-shared clonotypes relative to those shared by all four donors. Genetic and exposure-history diversity was limited by the few donors. The study found 4.5% to 6% of naive CD4 clonotypes shared across a few donors.

The length of the CDR3 is 16 residues. The germline gives CDR1 SGHVS, CDR2 FNYEAQ. V was trimmed by 6 bases and J by 1 base, leaving 18 bases between them. Terminally differentiated effector memory CD45RA+ cells were excluded by CCR7 positive selection of CD45RO-negative cells. As handled by the study authors: There were no quality scores in the junction-only immunoSEQ sequences, so filtering differed. Clones were read by immunoSEQ multiplex PCR, and TCRdb kept only the in-frame ones, dropping some. The V and J calls and clone size are taken from that table; D and trimming were inferred from the DNA. This sample carries approximately 740,000 clones, 85% to 95% of them seen once, and the ten largest clones take less than 25%.

The receptor's source is a man younger than 45 in good health. Sequenced material: naive CD8+ T cells sorted from blood. The genes are TRBV7-6 and TRBJ1-1, with D perhaps matching TRBD1 (5 bases). The CDR3 sequence: CASSTWDSRTNTEAFF. The CDR3 region has the DNA TGTGCCAGCAGTACTTGGGACTCCAGAACGAACACTGAAGCTTTCTTT.